The sequence of this T cell receptor beta chain was determined in a study of T cells after yellow fever vaccination. Study conclusions and caveats: Subsequent to the booster, the majority of primary-vaccination clones reappeared (around 96% CD4, approximately 85% CD8). Contamination of FACS-sorted repertoires by abundant clonotypes from the bulk population could occur.

Trimming cost V 3 bases and J 3 bases; bases outside gene matches: 8. CDR1 is SGHRS, CDR2 YFSETQ, per germline. The CDR3 has 16 amino acids. TCRdb re-called the 5' RACE reads with MiXCR, one entry per CDR3 protein. Among a few hundred thousand distinct CDR3 sequences listed, around 9.3% were seen once. With regard to this clonotype: As yet, its antigen is unknown.

The starting material was CD4+ T cells sorted from PBMCs, obtained 5 days after the yellow fever booster vaccination. The V and J genes are TRBV5-1 and TRBJ2-7, with 11 positions matching TRBD2. This sequence was found in a young man who received the YFV17D yellow fever vaccine. CDR3 nucleotides: TGCGCCAGCAGCTCTGGGCCTAGCGGGGGGCGCTACGAGCAGTACTTC. This translates into CASSSGPSGGRYEQYF.